One sample yielded the 21 T cell receptor beta chains listed below, sequenced in a study of T cell clusters in autoimmune cytopenias (dated by TCRdb to 2018 to 2020). For each sample, TRB amplification used roughly 270 ng of peripheral blood genomic DNA, equal to some 37,000 genome equivalents. For sequencing, an Illumina MiSeq was employed. TRB rearrangements were amplified by multiplex PCR using a touch-down protocol with TRB-A and TRB-B primer pools mixed in one tube. TCRdb reprocessed the reads, and each CDR3 protein sequence is entered once, without DNA. This sample's records show 8,800 or so distinct CDR3 sequences. The top ten clones comprise around 4.1% of the sample. Material for sequencing was peripheral blood. The receptor source for this set is a human donor with an autoimmune cytopenia or autoimmune hepatitis (not recorded which).

This CDR3 reads CASSQGRGYEQYF. The chain employs TRBV7-2 and TRBJ2-7; the TRBD1 assignment by TCRdb is unverifiable without DNA. Germline assignment: CDR1 SGHTA and CDR2 FQGNSA. This CDR3 is built from 13 residues.

The chain couples TRBV6-4 to TRBJ2-7; TCRdb outputs TRBD1, but without DNA this stays unchecked. The CDR3 has 13 amino acids. CDR1 and CDR2 (germline): MRHNA, SNTAGT. This CDR3 is CASSVGRGYEQYF.

The chain links TRBV20-1 to TRBJ2-1; as DNA is missing, the TRBD2 call by TCRdb cannot be tested. Germline V gene data show CDR1 as DFQATT and CDR2 as SNEGSKA (reference sequence). The CDR3 extends over 14 amino acids. The chain's CDR3 is CSALTSGRADEQFF.

Its frequency marks this clonotype as medium-sized. CDR3 protein: CATSKGGKGDEQYF. The J gene is TRBJ2-7, the V gene TRBV19; with no DNA, the TCRdb D assignment of TRBD1 cannot be verified. Germline assignment: CDR1 LNHDA and CDR2 SQIVND (reference sequence). This CDR3 comprises 14 residues.

The V call is TRBV5-6, the J call TRBJ2-5; the TRBD2 assignment by TCRdb is unverifiable without DNA. The V gene's germline CDR1 is SGHDT and CDR2 YYEEEE. The CDR3 is 15 amino acids. CDR3 amino acids: CASSYGAGERETQYF.

The rearrangement links TRBV27 to TRBJ1-5; TCRdb's D call, TRBD1, is unchecked because there is no DNA. Germline values: CDR1 MNHEY, CDR2 SMNVEV (reference sequence). CDR3 length: 14 residues. CDR3 sequence reads: CASSPTGSNQPQHF.

The chain employs TRBV12-3 or TRBV12-4 and TRBJ2-1; the D gene TCRdb calls, TRBD2, cannot be checked with no DNA. CDR3 length: 14 residues. The CDR3 sequence is CASSLGGMGNEQFF.

V is TRBV27 and J is TRBJ1-5. Germline lookup yields CDR1 MNHEY and CDR2 SMNVEV (reference sequence). The CDR3 is 12 residues long. The CDR3 reads CASSGSGQPQHF.

Its frequency marks this clonotype as medium-sized (0.01 to 0.1%). This rearrangement joins TRBV27 to TRBJ2-5; as DNA is missing, the TRBD1 call by TCRdb cannot be tested. CDR1 is MNHEY and CDR2 is SMNVEV in the germline V gene (reference sequence). The CDR3 consists of 12 residues. The CDR3 reads CASAQGQETQYF.

V is TRBV20-1 and J is TRBJ2-3. This CDR3 is built from 11 residues. Germline values: CDR1 DFQATT, CDR2 SNEGSKA (reference sequence). The CDR3 sequence: CSASLTDTQYF.

The CDR3 region is CASSLFGTDYSPLHF. The V gene is TRBV7-2, the J gene TRBJ1-6; TCRdb returns TRBD1, unconfirmable since there is no DNA. This CDR3 is 15 amino acids long. The germline V gene has CDR1 SGHTA and CDR2 FQGNSA.

The CDR3 protein is CASSPKAGRDTGELFF. The rearrangement links TRBV7-9 to TRBJ2-2; TCRdb names TRBD2, which stays unverified in the absence of DNA. Germline V CDR1 and CDR2: SEHNR, FQNEAQ (reference sequence). The CDR3 covers 16 residues.

J is TRBJ2-3 and V is TRBV7-9; TCRdb gives TRBD1 as the D gene, but with no DNA this cannot be confirmed. Looked up from germline, CDR1 is SEHNR and CDR2 is FQNEAQ (reference sequence). The CDR3 loop spans 15 amino acids. The CDR3: CASSLGQGAADTQYF.

This rearrangement joins TRBV20-1 to TRBJ1-6; TCRdb outputs TRBD1, but without DNA this stays unchecked. The CDR3 runs 16 residues. Germline lookup yields CDR1 DFQATT and CDR2 SNEGSKA (reference sequence). The CDR3 sequence: CSARDRRTVSNSPLHF.

This sequence joins TRBV12-3 or TRBV12-4 and TRBJ2-1. The CDR3 has 12 amino acids. This chain's CDR3 is CASTEIYDEQFF.

This chain links TRBV7-6 with TRBJ2-7; with no DNA, the TCRdb D assignment of TRBD1 cannot be verified. CDR1 and CDR2 (germline): SGHVS, FNYEAQ. This CDR3 spans 14 amino acids. This chain's CDR3 is CASSLFTGAREQYF.

This clonotype is deemed medium-sized by its frequency. This chain joins TRBV19 and TRBJ2-3. Germline-derived CDR1 and CDR2 are LNHDA and SQIVND (reference sequence). The CDR3 totals 15 residues. CDR3: CASSGDRPSTDTQYF. Looking up the rest from reference TRBV19 and TRBJ2-3 gives the full variable domain: DGGITQSPKYLFRKEGQNVTLSCEQNLNHDAMYWYRQDPGQGLRLIYYSQIVNDFQKGDIAEGYSVSREKKESFPLTVTSAQKNPTAFYLCASSGDRPSTDTQYFGPGTRLTVL.

V usage is TRBV12-3 or TRBV12-4 and J usage is TRBJ2-1; TCRdb lists TRBD1, though no DNA is available to test this call. The CDR3 is made up of 16 amino acids. Here the CDR3 reads CASSFPLNEGDNEQFF.

V and J are TRBV27 and TRBJ1-1; TCRdb's D call of TRBD1 is untestable without DNA. Germline V gene lookup returns CDR1 MNHEY and CDR2 SMNVEV (reference sequence). CDR3 length equals 16 residues. This chain's CDR3 is CASSHTRERGRTEAFF.

The CDR3 protein is CAWARDRGSDGYTF. This chain connects TRBV30 to TRBJ1-2; the TCRdb D gene call, TRBD1, has no DNA to confirm it. There are 14 residues in the CDR3. The germline V gene encodes CDR1 GTSNPN and CDR2 SVGIG (reference sequence).

The gene calls are TRBV6-2 or TRBV6-3 and TRBJ1-1; checking the TCRdb D call of TRBD1 is not possible without DNA. CDR3 length equals 14 residues. Germline lookup yields CDR1 MNHEY and CDR2 SVGEGT. The CDR3 sequence: CASSLLRGSTEAFF.